Sequencing of this T cell receptor beta chain was carried out in a study of cytomegalovirus exposure and HLA in healthy donors. Study-wide context: Early released data had tens of millions of unique TCRs, all coming from HLA-typed donors.

Study-level points and caveats: When analyzed later, a missense DCLRE1C variant was found to be linked to TCR beta V- and J-gene trimming. There were some 150 TCR beta chains listed as cytomegalovirus-associated.

Germline V gene sequence: CDR1 LNHDA, CDR2 SQIVND (reference sequence). Between the trimmed V and J ends, which lost 6 bases and 0 bases, there was a span of 9 bases. The CDR3 runs to 15 residues. Use of 60 Vbeta and 13 Jbeta primers characterized the PCR. Generated by immunoSEQ multiplex PCR, the TCRdb table keeps only in-frame clones and is missing some. Of about 190,000 clones detected, just under 75% appear once; the ten largest clones hold 2.5% to 3.5%. On this clone: No antigen is known for it.

The specimen sequenced was PBMCs. The clonotype was recovered from a woman aged 25 to 45 in good health and CMV-seropositive. The chain joins TRBV19 to TRBJ1-6; D not resolved. The CDR3 loop reads CASSPRSSYNSPLHF. The CDR3 DNA sequence: TGTGCCAGTAGCCCGAGAAGCTCCTATAATTCACCCCTCCACTTT.